What follows is one TCR beta chain and its context. The data originate from a study of blood T cell repertoires in COVID-19. The wider study: The study drew acute and convalescent COVID-19 samples from the United States, Italy and Spain. T cells, B-cell-depleted T cells, or PBMCs provided the cDNA or gDNA that served as material.

This CDR3 has 14 amino acids. In germline, CDR1 is SQVTM, CDR2 ANQGSEA. The ends were cut back, 4 bases at V and 4 bases at J, with 13 bases in the middle. Original data processing: Amplified reference gene primers provided the basis for estimating nucleated cell counts. Assay used: immunoSEQ multiplex PCR; TCRdb lists only in-frame clones, some missing. The DNA gave D and trimming, while V, J and clone size come from that table. In the table there are 150,000 to 200,000 clones, around nine tenths of which are singletons. The rearrangement joins TRBV29-1 to TRBJ2-2; a possible D gene is TRBD2 (6 bases). The origin of this receptor is a man between 18 and 35 years old with active or convalescent COVID-19. The sequenced sample consisted of peripheral blood. This chain's CDR3 is CSVAGGIGTGELFF. DNA of the CDR3: TGCAGCGTTGCCGGAGGGATCGGCACCGGGGAGCTGTTTTTT.